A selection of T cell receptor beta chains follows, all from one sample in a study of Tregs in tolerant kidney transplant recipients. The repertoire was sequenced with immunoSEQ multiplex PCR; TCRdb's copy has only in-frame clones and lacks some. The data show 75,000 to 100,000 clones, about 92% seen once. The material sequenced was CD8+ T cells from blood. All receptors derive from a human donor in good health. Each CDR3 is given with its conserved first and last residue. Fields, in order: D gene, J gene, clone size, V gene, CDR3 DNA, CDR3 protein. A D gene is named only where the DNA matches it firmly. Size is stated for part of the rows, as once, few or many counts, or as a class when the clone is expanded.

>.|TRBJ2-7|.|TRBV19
TGTGCCAGTAGTATAGGACTGGGGGGCCCTATCTACGAGCAGTACTTC
CASSIGLGGPIYEQYF
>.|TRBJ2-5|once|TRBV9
TGTGCCAGCAGCGTAGGACCCCGCGGGGTCCTTCAAGAGACCCAGTACTTC
CASSVGPRGVLQETQYF
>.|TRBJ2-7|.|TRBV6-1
TGTGCCAGCAGTTATTCGGGAATCCTCTACGAGCAGTACTTC
CASSYSGILYEQYF
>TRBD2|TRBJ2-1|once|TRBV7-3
TGTGCCAGCAGCCCCCTAGCGGGGGGCTCCTACAATGAGCAGTTCTTC
CASSPLAGGSYNEQFF
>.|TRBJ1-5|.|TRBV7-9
TGTGCCAGCAGCTTATTTAGTCAGCCCCAGCATTTT
CASSLFSQPQHF
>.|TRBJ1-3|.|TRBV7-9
TGTGCCCGGGGAGGTACAGGAAACACCATATATTTT
CARGGTGNTIYF
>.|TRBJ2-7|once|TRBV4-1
TGCGCCAGCAGCCAAGATCGTCTATACGAGCAGTACTTC
CASSQDRLYEQYF
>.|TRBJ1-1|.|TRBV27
TGTGCCAGCAGTCCCCGGACCATGAACACTGAAGCTTTCTTT
CASSPRTMNTEAFF
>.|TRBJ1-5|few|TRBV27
TGTGCCAGCAGTTTATCCAGGGGTACCAGTCAGCCCCAGCATTTT
CASSLSRGTSQPQHF
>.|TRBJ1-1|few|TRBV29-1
TGCAGCGTTCAGGGGAACACTGAAGCTTTCTTT
CSVQGNTEAFF
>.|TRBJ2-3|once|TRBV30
TGTGCCTGGAGTGGTCTGGGAATAGCCATCGCAGATACGCAGTATTTT
CAWSGLGIAIADTQYF
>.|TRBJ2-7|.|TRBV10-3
TGTGCCATCAGTGAGAACCCGGGACAATCGGAGTACTTC
CAISENPGQSEYF
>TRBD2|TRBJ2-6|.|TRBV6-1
TGTGCCAGCAGTCAAGCGGGAGGAGGCTCTGGGGCCAACGTCCTGACTTTC
CASSQAGGGSGANVLTF
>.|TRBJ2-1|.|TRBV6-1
TGTGCCAGCAGTGAAGCGGGGATAGTCTACAATGAGCAGTTCTTC
CASSEAGIVYNEQFF
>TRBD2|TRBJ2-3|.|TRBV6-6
TGTGCCAGCAGTTACCTTAGCGGGAGCGTTGATACGCAGTATTTT
CASSYLSGSVDTQYF
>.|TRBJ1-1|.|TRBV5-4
TGTGCCAGCAGCTTGGTGGCAGGGGCACTGAACACTGAAGCTTTCTTT
CASSLVAGALNTEAFF
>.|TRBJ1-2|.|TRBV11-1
TGTGCCAGCAGCCCCCGGATGGGGACTAACTATGGCTACACCTTC
CASSPRMGTNYGYTF
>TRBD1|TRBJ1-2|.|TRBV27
TGTGCCAGCACCGGGGACAGCCACTATGGCTACACCTTC
CASTGDSHYGYTF
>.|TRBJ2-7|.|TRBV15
TGTGCCACCAGCGGTGATACGGGCTACGAGCAGTACTTC
CATSGDTGYEQYF
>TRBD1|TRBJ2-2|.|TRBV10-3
TGTGCCATCAGTGAGGCGGACAGGGGGCGAAACGGGGAGCTGTTTTTT
CAISEADRGRNGELFF
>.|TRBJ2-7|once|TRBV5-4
TGTGCCAGCAGCGGTACAGGTCCCTACTACGAGCAGTACTTC
CASSGTGPYYEQYF
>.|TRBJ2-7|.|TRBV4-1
TGCGCCAGCAGCCAAGAGGAAAACTCCTACGAGCAGTACTTC
CASSQEENSYEQYF
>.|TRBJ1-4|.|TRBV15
TGTGCCACCAGCAGAGCGGGGCCAGGTGAAAAACTGTTTTTT
CATSRAGPGEKLFF
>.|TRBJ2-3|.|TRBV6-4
TGTGCCAGCAGTGACTCCCGGGACATCCGGGACACAGATACGCAGTATTTT
CASSDSRDIRDTDTQYF
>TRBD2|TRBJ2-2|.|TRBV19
TGTGCCAGTAACCCACTAGCGGGGCTGAACACCGGGGAGCTGTTTTTT
CASNPLAGLNTGELFF
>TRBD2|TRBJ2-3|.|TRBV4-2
TGTGCCAGCAGCCCGGGACTAGCTCCTAGCACAGATACGCAGTATTTT
CASSPGLAPSTDTQYF
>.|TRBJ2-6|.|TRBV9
TGTGCCAGCAGGGAAAGAAGAGACTCTGGGGCCAACGTCCTGACTTTC
CASRERRDSGANVLTF
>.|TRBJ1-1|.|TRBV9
TGTGCCAGCAGCCCTGCAAACACTGAAGCTTTCTTT
CASSPANTEAFF
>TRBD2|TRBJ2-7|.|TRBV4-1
TGCGCCAGCAGCCAGGGACTAGCGGGGGGTACCTACGAGCAGTACTTC
CASSQGLAGGTYEQYF
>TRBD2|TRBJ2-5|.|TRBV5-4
TGTGCCAGCAGCCCACTAGCGGGGGGGGCCGGGGAGACCCAGTACTTC
CASSPLAGGAGETQYF
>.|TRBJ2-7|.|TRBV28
TGTGCCAGCAGTAGTGCAGTAAGGAGTTCCTACGAGCAGTACTTC
CASSSAVRSSYEQYF
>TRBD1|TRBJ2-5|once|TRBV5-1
TGCGCCAGCAGCGAGGGACAGGGGCCGGAGACCCAGTACTTC
CASSEGQGPETQYF
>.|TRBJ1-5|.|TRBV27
TGTGCCAGCAGTGCACTAGGAGGGGCCAATCAGCCCCAGCATTTT
CASSALGGANQPQHF
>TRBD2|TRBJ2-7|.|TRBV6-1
TGTGCCAGCAGTGCACCGGGACTAGCGGGAGGTTACTACGAGCAGTACTTC
CASSAPGLAGGYYEQYF
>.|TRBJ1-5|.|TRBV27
TGTGCCAGCAGTTTATACGGGGTCTATAGCAATCAGCCCCAGCATTTT
CASSLYGVYSNQPQHF
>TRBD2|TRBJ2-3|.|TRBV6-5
TGTGCCAGCAGCCAACTAGCGGGGGGGCAAGATACGCAGTATTTT
CASSQLAGGQDTQYF
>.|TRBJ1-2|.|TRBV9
TGTGCCAGCAGCCCCCAGGACAGAGCTAACTATGGCTACACCTTC
CASSPQDRANYGYTF
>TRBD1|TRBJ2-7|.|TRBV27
TGTGCCAGCAGTACGCTAGGGGGCCTCGACGAGCAGTACTTC
CASSTLGGLDEQYF
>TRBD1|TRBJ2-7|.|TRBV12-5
TGTGCTAGTGGTAGGGGGACAGGACCTCACTACGAGCAGTACTTC
CASGRGTGPHYEQYF
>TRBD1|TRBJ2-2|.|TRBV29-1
TGCAGCGTGACAGGGGGCTTCTACACCGGGGAGCTGTTTTTT
CSVTGGFYTGELFF
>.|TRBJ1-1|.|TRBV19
TGTGCCAGTAGTATTTGGGTTGGGCCCACTGAAGCTTTCTTT
CASSIWVGPTEAFF
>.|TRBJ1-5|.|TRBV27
TGTGCCAGCAGTCGGGGGGCGGACAATCAGCCCCAGCATTTT
CASSRGADNQPQHF
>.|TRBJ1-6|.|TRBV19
TGTGCCAGTACCCCCTCAGCTCTGGCACAGAGCTCCTATAATTCACCCCTCCACTTT
CASTPSALAQSSYNSPLHF
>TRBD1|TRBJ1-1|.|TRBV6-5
TGTGCCAGCAGTTACTCGACAGGGGGCACTGAAGCTTTCTTT
CASSYSTGGTEAFF
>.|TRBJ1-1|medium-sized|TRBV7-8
TGTGCCAGCAGCCTGAACACTGAAGCTTTCTTT
CASSLNTEAFF
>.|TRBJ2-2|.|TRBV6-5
TGTGCCAGCAGTTACCTTGCTAGCCCCGGGGAGCTGTTTTTT
CASSYLASPGELFF
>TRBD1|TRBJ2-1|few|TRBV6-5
TGTGCCAGCAGTCCGGGACAGGGGGTTCGCAATGAGCAGTTCTTC
CASSPGQGVRNEQFF
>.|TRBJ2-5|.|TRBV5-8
TGTGCCAGCAGCTGGGGACGGCTGGGGGAGACCCAGTACTTC
CASSWGRLGETQYF
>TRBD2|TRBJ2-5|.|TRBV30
TGTGCCTGGAGTTCAGAAGCGGGGGGGCCTTTTGTAGAGACCCAGTACTTC
CAWSSEAGGPFVETQYF
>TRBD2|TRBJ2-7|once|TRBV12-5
TGTGCTAGTGGCCTTAGCGGGAGGTACTCCTACGAGCAGTACTTC
CASGLSGRYSYEQYF
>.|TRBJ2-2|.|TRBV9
TGTGCCAGCAGCGGGAACACCGGGGAGCTGTTTTTT
CASSGNTGELFF
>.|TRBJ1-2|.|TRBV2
TGTGCCAGCACCCTCCCGGCAGGGAGTGGCTACACCTTC
CASTLPAGSGYTF
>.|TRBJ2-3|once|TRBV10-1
TGCGCCAGCAGTGATAGCAGGCTCACAGATACGCAGTATTTT
CASSDSRLTDTQYF
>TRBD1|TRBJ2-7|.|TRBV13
TGTGCCAGCAGCTTAGCCGGGACAGGGGGGTTTGGCGAGCAGTACTTC
CASSLAGTGGFGEQYF
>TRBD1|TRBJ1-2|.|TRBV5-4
TGTGCCAGCAGCGGGACAGGGAATAAAGATGGCTACACCTTC
CASSGTGNKDGYTF
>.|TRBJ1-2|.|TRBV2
TGTGCCAGCAGGCAGGGGCTTCAGGGATACACCTTC
CASRQGLQGYTF
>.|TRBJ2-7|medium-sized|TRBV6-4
TGTGCCAGCAGTGACTCAGTGGATTCCTACGAGCAGTACTTC
CASSDSVDSYEQYF
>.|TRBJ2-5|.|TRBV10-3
TGTGCCATCAGTGACCCTGTACGGCGGGGGCTCCAAGAGACCCAGTACTTC
CAISDPVRRGLQETQYF
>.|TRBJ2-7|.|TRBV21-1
TGTGCCAGCAGCCAGGGACAGGGCCTCCTGGAGCAGTACTTC
CASSQGQGLLEQYF
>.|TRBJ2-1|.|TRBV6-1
TGTGCCAGCAGATTAGGGGGCAATGAGCAGTTCTTC
CASRLGGNEQFF